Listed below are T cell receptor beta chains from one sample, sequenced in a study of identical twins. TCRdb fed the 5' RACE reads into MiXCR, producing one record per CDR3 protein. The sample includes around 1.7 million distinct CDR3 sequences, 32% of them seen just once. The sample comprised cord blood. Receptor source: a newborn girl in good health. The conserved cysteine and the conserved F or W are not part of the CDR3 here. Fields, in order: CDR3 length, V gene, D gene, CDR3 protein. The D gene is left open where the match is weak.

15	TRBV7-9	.	ASSSRARGSHSYEQY
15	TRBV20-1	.	SALAWVRGTLNYGYT
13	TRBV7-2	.	ASSSRSSSGEGYT
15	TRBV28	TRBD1	ASSPRTGGRSTDTQY
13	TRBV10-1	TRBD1	ASSGSGTGHQPQH
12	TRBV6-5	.	ASSYSIVNTEAF
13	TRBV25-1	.	ASSEGGEAEEKLF
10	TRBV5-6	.	ASSATQNIQY
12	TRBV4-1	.	ASSQVQRNEKLF
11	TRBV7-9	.	ASSLEAEETQY
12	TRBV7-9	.	ASSFVEGGGEQY
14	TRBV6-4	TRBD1	ASSDHSTGSTTEAF
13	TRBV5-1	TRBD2	ASKSAGGPQETQY
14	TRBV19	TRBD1	ASSPRQGMVGYEQY
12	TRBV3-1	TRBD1	ASAQGVIQETQY
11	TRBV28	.	ASIENPYTEAF